These 14 T cell receptor beta chains were all obtained from the same sample, sequenced in a study of blood T cell repertoires in COVID-19. Clones were read by immunoSEQ multiplex PCR, and TCRdb kept only the in-frame ones, dropping some. Found here are 200,000 to 250,000 clones, 82% of them singletons; the top ten hold roughly 3.5%. The sequenced material came from PBMCs or T cells enriched from blood (not recorded which). Every receptor here comes from a woman aged 55 to 70 who had recovered from COVID-19.

The chain couples TRBV7-2 to TRBJ2-2, with D tentatively TRBD1 (6 bases). The length of the CDR3 is 15 residues. Germline CDR1 SGHTA, CDR2 FQGNSA. V dropped 1 base and J dropped 3 bases, with 9 bases sitting between them. Here the CDR3 reads CASSLDRADTGELFF. CDR3 bases: TGTGCCAGCAGCTTAGACAGGGCGGACACCGGGGAGCTGTTTTTT.

The chain recombines TRBV7-3 with TRBJ1-1; D remains unclear. V shed 0 bases and J shed 6 bases, with 17 bases lying between them. This CDR3 has 16 residues. Germline CDR1 SGHTA, CDR2 FQGTGA. CDR3 bases: TGTGCCAGCAGCTTAACCCCTTTGAGGCGTGGCGCTGAAGCTTTCTTT. Residues: CASSLTPLRRGAEAFF.

The rearrangement uses TRBV7-9 and TRBJ1-6; D is unresolved. This CDR3 is built from 13 residues. Germline-derived CDR1 and CDR2 are SEHNR and FQNEAQ (reference sequence). Trimming shortened V by 0 bases and J by 9 bases, and 6 bases separated the two germline ends. DNA of the CDR3: TGTGCCAGCAGCTTAGCGCAGGTTTCACCCCTCCACTTT. Amino acids: CASSLAQVSPLHF.

The rearrangement joins TRBV5-5 to TRBJ1-5; D is unresolved. This CDR3 spans 13 amino acids. Germline V gene data show CDR1 as SGHKS and CDR2 as YYEKEE (reference sequence). The germline V and J ends were trimmed by 0 bases and 6 bases, with 7 bases remaining between them. DNA for the CDR3: TGTGCCAGCAGCTTGGCCGTGGCTCAGCCCCAGCATTTT. Encoded protein: CASSLAVAQPQHF.

Only one count was recorded for this clone. V is TRBV7-3 and J is TRBJ2-2; D is perhaps TRBD1 (6 bases). Germline CDR1 SGHTA, CDR2 FQGTGA. The CDR3 extends over 15 amino acids. Trimming stripped 5 bases from V and 8 bases from J, with 18 bases between. The CDR3 DNA reads as TGTGCCAGCAGCCCCCGACAGGATCCGCTTGGGGAGCTGTTTTTT. The encoded protein is CASSPRQDPLGELFF.

The chain recombines TRBV7-6 with TRBJ1-5; D may be TRBD1 (5 bases). Germline CDR1 SGHVS, CDR2 FNYEAQ. Trimming shortened V by 6 bases and J by 2 bases, and 11 bases separated the two germline ends. There are 14 residues in the CDR3. CDR3 sequence: CASSLGQGNQPQHF. The CDR3, as DNA: TGTGCCAGCAGTTTGGGGCAGGGCAATCAGCCCCAGCATTTT.

This clone was seen only once. V is TRBV28 and J is TRBJ1-3; no clear D. Germline CDR1 and CDR2: MDHEN and SYDVKM. This CDR3 comprises 13 residues. V was cut by 5 bases and J by 3 bases, with 8 bases left in between. The CDR3 nucleotides read TGTGCCAGCAGTCACGGACTTGGAAACACCATATATTTT. Translation: CASSHGLGNTIYF. Looking up the rest from reference TRBV28 and TRBJ1-3 gives the full variable domain: DVKVTQSSRYLVKRTGEKVFLECVQDMDHENMFWYRQDPGLGLRLIYFSYDVKMKEKGDIPEGYSVSREKKERFSLILESASTNQTSMYLCASSHGLGNTIYFGEGSWLTVV.

This clone has more than one count but fewer than ten. CDR3: CASSYTGNNQPQHF. CDR3 sequence (DNA): TGTGCCAGCAGTTACACAGGCAACAATCAGCCCCAGCATTTT. The J gene is TRBJ1-5, the V gene TRBV6-2 or TRBV6-3; perhaps TRBD1 as D (5 bases). This CDR3 has 14 residues. Germline loops: CDR1 MNHEY, CDR2 SVGEGT. Trimming left V 2 bases short and J 3 bases short, with 8 bases between.

This clone was counted between two and nine times. This rearrangement joins TRBV5-1 to TRBJ2-7; possibly TRBD1 for D (5 bases). Germline CDR1 SGHRS, CDR2 YFSETQ. This CDR3 region has 13 residues. Trimming removed 5 bases at V and 5 bases at J, with 14 bases between. CDR3 nucleotides: TGCGCCAGCAGTAAGGGGCTTTTGGACGAGCAGTACTTC. Protein product: CASSKGLLDEQYF.

V gene TRBV3-1 (or the pseudogene TRBV3-2) combines with J gene TRBJ2-7, with 10 bases matching TRBD1. J was trimmed by 9 bases and V by 4 bases; bases with no gene match: 6. The CDR3 runs 13 residues. Per the germline V gene, CDR1 is LGHDT and CDR2 is YNNKEL (reference sequence). The CDR3 here is CASSPLDRGVQYF. In DNA form, the CDR3 reads TGTGCCAGCAGCCCGCTGGACAGGGGGGTGCAGTACTTC.

This chain uses TRBV5-4 with TRBJ1-3; 12 bases are shared with TRBD1. The CDR3 runs 18 residues. The V gene's germline CDR1 is SGHNT and CDR2 YYREEE (reference sequence). J lost 2 bases, V lost 2 bases, and 8 bases had no gene match. The CDR3 region is CASSLGTGGSNPGNTIYF. The CDR3 bases are TGTGCCAGCAGCTTAGGGACAGGGGGCAGTAACCCTGGAAACACCATATATTTT.

This clone was recorded many times. The rearrangement links TRBV6-5 to TRBJ1-3; D possibly corresponds to TRBD1 (6 bases). Germline lookup yields CDR1 MNHEY and CDR2 SVGAGI. CDR3 length: 14 residues. The germline V and J ends were trimmed by 5 bases and 2 bases, with 10 bases remaining between them. CDR3 sequence reads: CASSTGFTGNTIYF. CDR3 sequence (DNA): TGTGCCAGCAGTACAGGGTTTACTGGAAACACCATATATTTT.

This clone has a handful of counts. The gene calls are TRBV7-6 and TRBJ2-3; 12 nucleotides match TRBD2. Germline V lookup: CDR1 SGHVS, CDR2 FNYEAQ. The CDR3 contains 16 residues. V shed 6 bases and J 4 bases; nucleotides not matched to a gene: 8. CDR3 nucleotides: TGTGCCAGCAGGGCACTAGCGGGGGGTGGGCCAGATACGCAGTATTTT. This sequence encodes CASRALAGGGPDTQYF.

This chain joins TRBV6-5 and TRBJ2-3; TRBD2 matches at 8 bases. V was clipped by 5 bases and J by 0 bases; unmatched bases: 4. Germline assignment: CDR1 MNHEY and CDR2 SVGAGI. The CDR3 spans 15 residues. CDR3 bases: TGTGCCAGCAGTCGAGCGGGAGCAAGCACAGATACGCAGTATTTT. It translates to CASSRAGASTDTQYF.